Here is one T cell receptor (beta chain) with its context. Assay: immunoSEQ multiplex PCR; the TCRdb copy retains only in-frame clones and omits some. The repertoire holds tens of thousands of clones, with 80% to 85% as singletons. These data are taken from a study of identifying expanded T cells in peripheral blood. CDR3 size: 15 residues. The ends were cut back, 1 base at V and 7 bases at J, with 13 bases in the middle. Germline loops: CDR1 SGHVS, CDR2 FQNEAQ. The sample was blood. The rearrangement joins TRBV7-8 to TRBJ1-4; D call uncertain. This clonotype was obtained from a person between 18 and 69 years old in good health. The CDR3 coding sequence is TGTGCCAGCAGCTTAGTTAACTCCCTGGGTGAAAAACTGTTTTTT. Translating it yields CASSLVNSLGEKLFF.